This T cell receptor (beta chain) was identified in a study of T cells in Graves' hyperthyroidism and ophthalmopathy. Findings and limits, study-wide: Most expanded thyroid clonotypes above 0.001 recurred in blood. For ophthalmopathy, model prediction preceded onset by a median approximately 6 months.

The CDR3 loop spans 14 amino acids. Germline-derived CDR1 and CDR2 are SNHLY and FYNNEI. Trimming pared 7 bases from V and 9 bases from J, leaving 16 bases between. Lactation, pregnancy, other autoimmune disease or uncontrolled infection excluded patients. In the case of this clonotype: The antigen remains undetermined. A much larger clone lies one base from this, so it may be a read error.

Authors of the study amplified TCR beta CDR3 regions from RNA transcripts. First-round RT-PCR of the TCR CDR3 relied on the HTBI primer set. TCRdb ran MiXCR on the multiplex PCR reads and lists one entry per CDR3 protein. The sample has a few hundred thousand distinct CDR3 sequences, 14% to 15% seen once. The clonotype comes from a woman in her thirties or forties with Graves' hyperthyroidism that later progressed to Graves' ophthalmopathy. The sequenced sample was blood. J is TRBJ1-6 and V is TRBV2, with D maybe TRBD1 (5 bases). DNA for the CDR3: TGTGCCAGCACCTCAGGGTCTGGGGTTTCACCCCTCCACTTT. Its protein is CASTSGSGVSPLHF.